One and the same sample provided the 32 T cell receptor beta chains below, sequenced in a study of T cell responses to AZD1222 COVID-19 vaccine. Some clones are missing from TCRdb's copy, which holds only in-frame ones; the method was immunoSEQ multiplex PCR. Of over 200,000 clones in the sample, approximately 94% were seen once. The sample consisted of peripheral blood, taken 28 days after the second dose of the MenACWY control vaccine. Receptors were obtained from an adult who received the MenACWY meningococcal vaccine as a control.

The chain employs TRBV9 and TRBJ1-2; 7 bases line up with TRBD1. The germline V gene encodes CDR1 SGDLS and CDR2 YYNGEE. There are 15 residues in the CDR3. V lost 4 bases and J lost 3; bases outside the gene matches: 9. The CDR3 bases are TGTGCCAGCAGCATTACAGGGGCATTTGACTATGGCTACACCTTC. It translates to CASSITGAFDYGYTF. Together with reference TRBV9 and TRBJ1-2, the CDR3 gives the full variable domain: DSGVTQTPKHLITATGQRVTLRCSPRSGDLSVYWYQQSLDQGLQFLIQYYNGEERAKGNILERFSAQQFPDLHSELNLSSLELGDSALYFCASSITGAFDYGYTFGSGTRLTVV.

This rearrangement joins TRBV6-5 to TRBJ2-7, with 9 bases identical to TRBD2. The trim removed 0 bases at V and 4 bases at J, leaving 7 bases unmatched. Germline V gene sequence: CDR1 MNHEY, CDR2 SVGAGI. CDR3 length equals 16 residues. CDR3 protein: CASSYSRLAEGYEQYF. In nucleotides, the CDR3 is TGTGCCAGCAGTTACTCGAGACTAGCGGAGGGATACGAGCAGTACTTC.

This clone was counted once. The genes are TRBV28 and TRBJ2-7; a weak D match, TRBD1 (8 bases). Germline V gene lookup returns CDR1 MDHEN and CDR2 SYDVKM. CDR3 size: 14 residues. Deletions cut 6 bases from V and 10 bases from J, with 22 bases between. DNA of the CDR3: TGTGCCAGCAGAAGGGGGGGAACCGGGACAGGACAGTACTTC. Translating gives CASRRGGTGTGQYF.

The CDR3 DNA follows: TGTGCCAGCAGCAGGACTAGCGGGAGAATCACCGGGGAGCTGTTTTTT. Translation gives CASSRTSGRITGELFF. This chain links TRBV5-4 with TRBJ2-2; the match to TRBD2 covers 13 bases. The V gene's germline CDR1 is SGHNT and CDR2 YYREEE (reference sequence). V lost 4 bases and J lost 4; bases outside the gene matches: 4. The CDR3 is 16 residues long.

The chain is built from TRBV27 and TRBJ1-3, with unresolved D. Trimming cost V 6 bases and J 0 bases, with 3 bases left between them. This CDR3 contains 12 residues. CDR1 is MNHEY, CDR2 SMNVEV, per germline (reference sequence). The CDR3 loop is CASRDSGNTIYF. The CDR3 bases are TGTGCCAGCAGGGACTCTGGAAACACCATATATTTT.

This chain links TRBV19 with TRBJ2-7; a possible D gene is TRBD1 (6 bases). V was cut by 3 bases and J by 3 bases, with 12 bases left in between. Germline CDR1 reads LNHDA; CDR2 reads SQIVND (reference sequence). The CDR3 contains 14 residues. CDR3 region: CASSIPTGLYEQYF. The CDR3 DNA reads TGTGCCAGTAGTATTCCTACAGGGCTCTACGAGCAGTACTTC.

The V and J genes are TRBV27 and TRBJ2-1, with 12 bases fitting TRBD2. This CDR3 has 15 residues. From germline, CDR1 is MNHEY and CDR2 SMNVEV (reference sequence). Trimming took 4 bases from V and 5 from J; bases not matched to a gene: 3. CDR3 loop: CASSSPSGGDNEQFF. Written as DNA, the CDR3 is TGTGCCAGCAGTTCCCCTAGCGGGGGGGACAATGAGCAGTTCTTC.

The chain carries TRBV7-2 and TRBJ2-4; D is perhaps TRBD1 (6 bases). The germline V and J ends were trimmed by 5 bases and 3 bases, with 20 bases remaining between them. This CDR3 region has 17 residues. CDR1 and CDR2 (germline): SGHTA, FQGNSA. CDR3 amino acids: CASSPQWGQVGKNIQYF. Here the CDR3 DNA reads TGTGCCAGCAGCCCCCAATGGGGGCAGGTAGGCAAAAACATTCAGTACTTC.

The J gene is TRBJ2-3, the V gene TRBV21-1; TRBD2, the table's D call, was not compared with the DNA. TRBV21-1 is marked as a pseudogene. The CDR3 has 18 amino acids. The CDR3 nucleotides are TGTGCCAGACCGCCTTGGGCGGGACCTCCGGTGGGCACAGATACGCAGTATTTT. This encodes CARPPWAGPPVGTDTQYF.

The chain combines TRBV11-2 with TRBJ2-2; the D is unclear. V lost 2 bases to trimming and J lost 1 base, with 11 bases between them. The CDR3 loop spans 16 amino acids. Germline V lookup: CDR1 SGHAT, CDR2 FQNNGV. The CDR3 DNA reads TGTGCCAGCAGCTTAATCCCCCGACTGAACACCGGGGAGCTGTTTTTT. Its protein is CASSLIPRLNTGELFF.

This CDR3 reads CASSSPFDGAQETQYF. The DNA of the CDR3 is TGTGCCAGCAGCTCCCCATTTGACGGGGCCCAAGAGACCCAGTACTTC. This rearrangement joins TRBV5-4 to TRBJ2-5; D possibly uses TRBD1 or TRBD2 (5 bases each). Germline CDR1 and CDR2: SGHNT and YYREEE (reference sequence). The germline V and J ends were trimmed by 3 bases and 1 base, with 16 bases remaining between them. This CDR3 has 16 amino acids.

The chain recombines TRBV2 with TRBJ2-1, with D unresolved. From germline, CDR1 is SNHLY and CDR2 FYNNEI. The CDR3 loop spans 15 amino acids. The V and J ends lost 1 base and 2 bases respectively, with 9 bases between them. The CDR3 region has the DNA TGTGCCAGCAGTGAAGGAAGCGCTACCTACAATGAGCAGTTCTTC. This encodes CASSEGSATYNEQFF.

The V gene is TRBV7-2, the J gene TRBJ2-7, with 11 positions matching TRBD1. Germline loops: CDR1 SGHTA, CDR2 FQGNSA. Trimming took 5 bases from V and 6 from J; bases not matched to a gene: 6. The CDR3 is 14 residues long. DNA for the CDR3: TGTGCCAGCAGCCTCGGGACAGGGGGGTCCGAGCAGTACTTC. Translation gives CASSLGTGGSEQYF.

The chain combines TRBV15 with TRBJ2-1, with D unclear. Trimming cost V 5 bases and J 5 bases, with 13 bases left between them. The length of the CDR3 is 14 residues. Germline values: CDR1 LNHNV, CDR2 YYDKDF (reference sequence). CDR3 protein: CATSGRMTHNEQFF. In nucleotides, the CDR3 is TGTGCCACCAGCGGGCGCATGACCCACAATGAGCAGTTCTTC.

The rearrangement uses TRBV7-9 and TRBJ2-7; the D is unclear. Trimming removed 1 base from V and 0 bases from J, with 1 base in between. Looked up from germline, CDR1 is SEHNR and CDR2 is FQNEAQ (reference sequence). The CDR3 has 12 residues. The CDR3 bases are TGTGCCAGCAGCTTAGTCTCCTACGAGCAGTACTTC. Translated: CASSLVSYEQYF.

The chain joins TRBV6-5 to TRBJ1-5; 8 bases map to TRBD1. V lost 5 bases, J lost 10 bases, and 10 bases stayed unmatched. This CDR3 contains 14 residues. Germline CDR1 is MNHEY and CDR2 is SVGAGI. CDR3 amino acids: CASSQGQVNRPQHF. The CDR3, as DNA: TGTGCCAGCAGTCAGGGACAGGTCAATCGACCCCAGCATTTT.

This chain joins TRBV20-1 and TRBJ2-2; a weak D match, TRBD2 (5 bases). The germline gives CDR1 DFQATT, CDR2 SNEGSKA (reference sequence). Deletions cut 7 bases from V and 6 bases from J, with 9 bases between. This CDR3 comprises 11 residues. CDR3 sequence reads: CSVAGPGELFF. Written as DNA, the CDR3 is TGCAGTGTCGCGGGCCCCGGGGAGCTGTTTTTT.

The chain recombines TRBV27 with TRBJ2-1; 10 bases fit TRBD2. Germline values: CDR1 MNHEY, CDR2 SMNVEV (reference sequence). The V segment lost 5 bases and the J segment 3 bases; nucleotides outside the gene matches: 7. The CDR3 totals 16 residues. The CDR3, as DNA: TGTGCCAGCAGTCCCTTAGCGGGGGGAAACTACAATGAGCAGTTCTTC. This codes for CASSPLAGGNYNEQFF.

V usage is TRBV28 and J usage is TRBJ1-2; D perhaps matches TRBD1 (5 bases). There are 16 residues in the CDR3. V lost 2 bases to trimming and J lost 2 bases, with 15 bases between them. In germline, CDR1 is MDHEN, CDR2 SYDVKM. The DNA for the CDR3 is TGTGCCAGCAGTTTAGCCGGGGCCTCCTCCAACTATGGCTACACCTTC. Its translation is CASSLAGASSNYGYTF.

This clone was seen only once. Additional DNA sequences in this sample encode the identical CDR3. V gene TRBV27 combines with J gene TRBJ1-2; TRBD1 agrees at 7 bases. Trimming cost V 6 bases and J 4 bases; bases outside gene matches: 2. CDR1 and CDR2 from the germline V gene are MNHEY and SMNVEV (reference sequence). The CDR3 totals 12 residues. CDR3 protein: CASSSGGYGYTF. CDR3 nucleotide sequence: TGTGCCAGCAGCTCAGGGGGCTATGGCTACACCTTC.

The chain joins TRBV5-1 to TRBJ1-2; D is ambiguous. With 3 bases removed from V and 0 bases from J, the gap between germline ends came to 9 bases. The CDR3 covers 14 residues. The germline CDR1 and CDR2 sequences are SGHRS and YFSETQ. CDR3 protein: CASSSEFANYGYTF. The CDR3 DNA reads as TGCGCCAGCAGCTCGGAATTTGCTAACTATGGCTACACCTTC.

V gene TRBV20-1 combines with J gene TRBJ2-7, with D hard to call. CDR1 and CDR2 (germline): DFQATT, SNEGSKA (reference sequence). The ends were cut back, 3 bases at V and 2 bases at J, with 14 bases in the middle. The CDR3 has 14 residues. The CDR3 loop reads CSASGDPMAYEQYF. Here the CDR3 DNA reads TGCAGTGCTAGTGGCGACCCTATGGCCTACGAGCAGTACTTC.

V usage is TRBV7-6 and J usage is TRBJ2-2; 8 bases fit TRBD2. Trimming cost V 2 bases and J 4 bases; bases outside gene matches: 3. The CDR3 is 15 amino acids. CDR1 SGHVS and CDR2 FNYEAQ come from the germline V gene. The CDR3 here is CASSLRTSSTGELFF. The DNA of the CDR3 is TGTGCCAGCAGCTTACGGACTAGCAGCACCGGGGAGCTGTTTTTT.

The genes are TRBV5-4 and TRBJ1-1, with D unclear. The CDR3 runs to 13 residues. Between the trimmed V and J ends, which lost 5 bases and 0 bases, there was a span of 8 bases. Germline loops: CDR1 SGHNT, CDR2 YYREEE (reference sequence). This CDR3 is CASSLEVNTEAFF. CDR3 bases: TGTGCCAGCAGTCTGGAGGTGAACACTGAAGCTTTCTTT.

In its sample, this clone was seen once. J is TRBJ2-5 and V is TRBV6-1; 8 nucleotides agree with TRBD1. This CDR3 spans 15 amino acids. In germline, CDR1 is MNHNS, CDR2 SASEGT. With 2 bases clipped from V and 2 bases from J, the junction kept 4 bases outside the gene matches. The CDR3 nucleotides read TGTGCCAGCAGTGAAATTGGGACAGGTCAAGAGACCCAGTACTTC. Translated: CASSEIGTGQETQYF.

The chain is built from TRBV5-4 and TRBJ2-7; the match to TRBD2 covers 8 bases. In germline, CDR1 is SGHNT, CDR2 YYREEE (reference sequence). The J segment lost 2 bases and the V segment lost 0 bases, leaving 1 base of the junction unmatched. This CDR3 region has 14 residues. The CDR3, as DNA: TGTGCCAGCAGCTTGGAACTAGCGGCCTACGAGCAGTACTTC. Its protein product is CASSLELAAYEQYF.

V gene TRBV29-1 combines with J gene TRBJ2-3, with D uncertain. The CDR3 length is 12 residues. Germline V CDR1 and CDR2: SQVTM, ANQGSEA. V lost 1 base and J 7 bases, leaving 9 bases between the germline ends. The CDR3 loop reads CSVEARLYTQYF. For the CDR3, the DNA is TGCAGCGTTGAAGCACGGCTGTATACGCAGTATTTT.

The gene calls are TRBV28 and TRBJ2-2, with 7 bases aligning to TRBD1. Germline CDR1 is MDHEN and CDR2 is SYDVKM. Trimming cost V 5 bases and J 3 bases; bases outside gene matches: 9. There are 16 residues in the CDR3. CDR3 protein: CASSPTTGFDTGELFF. The CDR3 bases are TGTGCCAGCAGTCCTACGACAGGGTTTGACACCGGGGAGCTGTTTTTT.

The chain joins TRBV30 to TRBJ1-1; perhaps TRBD1 as D (6 bases). V lost 3 bases, J lost 0 bases, and 14 bases lay in between. Germline V CDR1 and CDR2: GTSNPN, SVGIG (reference sequence). CDR3 length: 15 residues. The CDR3 DNA sequence: TGTGCCTGGAGGGTAACCGACAGGATGAACACTGAAGCTTTCTTT. It is translated as CAWRVTDRMNTEAFF.

This chain uses TRBV6-1 with TRBJ2-1, with 7 positions matching TRBD1. The CDR3 spans 15 residues. The germline V gene encodes CDR1 MNHNS and CDR2 SASEGT. Trimming removed 2 bases from V and 4 bases from J; junction bases left unmatched: 5. The CDR3 region is CASSEYQGVYNEQFF. CDR3 sequence (DNA): TGTGCCAGCAGTGAATATCAGGGGGTTTACAATGAGCAGTTCTTC.

This clone was seen a single time. V usage is TRBV11-1 and J usage is TRBJ2-3; TRBD2 matches at 11 bases. CDR3 length equals 16 residues. The germline V gene encodes CDR1 SGHAT and CDR2 FQDESV (reference sequence). With 5 bases clipped from V and 5 bases from J, the junction kept 9 bases outside the gene matches. CDR3 loop: CASSPDPSGRIDTQYF. Here the CDR3 DNA reads TGTGCCAGCAGCCCCGATCCTAGCGGGAGGATAGATACGCAGTATTTT.

This sequence joins TRBV7-3 and TRBJ2-3; TRBD2 agrees at 7 bases. Germline CDR1 SGHTA, CDR2 FQGTGA. Trimming removed 4 bases from V and 1 base from J; junction bases left unmatched: 11. The CDR3 totals 17 residues. CDR3 residues: CASSSRRASGGTDTQYF. The CDR3 DNA reads as TGTGCCAGCAGCTCCCGGCGGGCCAGCGGGGGCACAGATACGCAGTATTTT.